Following are 30 T cell receptor beta chains from one sample sequenced in a study of T cells in Graves' hyperthyroidism and ophthalmopathy. RNA transcripts provided the source from which TCR beta CDR3 regions were amplified. A first-round RT-PCR of the TCR CDR3 used the HTBI primer set. TCRdb re-called the multiplex PCR reads through MiXCR, storing one row per CDR3 protein. This repertoire shows 300,000 to 400,000 distinct CDR3 sequences, about 20% found once; its top ten account for approximately 49%. Sequenced input: blood. Receptors originate from a woman aged 45-65 years with Graves' hyperthyroidism.

Regarding this clonotype: Just one base apart from a much larger clone, this may be a read error. This chain links TRBV11-3 with TRBJ2-1; 11 bases are a match to TRBD1. Germline V gene data show CDR1 as SGHNT and CDR2 as YENEEA. Losses at the gene ends were 5 bases for V and 4 bases for J; bases not matched to a gene: 4. The CDR3 has 15 amino acids. The DNA of the CDR3 is TGTGCCAGCAGCCACGGACAGGGGGCTTACAATGAGCAGTTCTTC. Translated, it gives CASSHGQGAYNEQFF.

The table lists this clonotype with a few counts. This sequence joins TRBV5-8 and TRBJ2-1; a possible D gene is TRBD2 (6 bases). The CDR3 length is 14 residues. CDR1 is SGHTS, CDR2 YDEGEE, per germline. Trimming took off 0 bases at V and 3 bases at J, with 7 bases between the two ends. The CDR3 sequence: CASSLGGDYNEQFF. In DNA form, the CDR3 reads TGTGCCAGCAGCTTGGGGGGGGACTACAATGAGCAGTTCTTC.

For the CDR3, the DNA is TGCGCCAGCAGCCAAGATTTTGACGGGAGCACAGATACGCAGTATTTT. Translated, it gives CASSQDFDGSTDTQYF. The chain is built from TRBV4-1 and TRBJ2-3; the D is unclear. The V end was cut by 0 bases, the J end by 0 bases, with 10 bases between. This CDR3 region has 16 residues. From germline, CDR1 is MGHRA and CDR2 YSYEKL.

The CDR3 bases are TGTGCCAGCAGCTTCTCACAGGGGGCCGCCGGGGAGCTGTTTTTT. Translation gives CASSFSQGAAGELFF. V gene TRBV11-2 combines with J gene TRBJ2-2, with 9 bases matching TRBD1. CDR1 and CDR2 (germline): SGHAT, FQNNGV. This CDR3 comprises 15 residues. J lost 6 bases, V lost 3 bases, and 5 bases had no gene match.

This clonotype was seen a handful of times. The rearrangement joins TRBV28 to TRBJ1-2, with 10 bases that match TRBD1. Trimming took 5 bases from V and 8 from J; bases not matched to a gene: 8. Looked up from germline, CDR1 is MDHEN and CDR2 is SYDVKM. CDR3 length equals 14 residues. The CDR3 DNA reads TGTGCCAGCAGTGGGACAGGGGAATTGGACGGCTACACCTTC. This translates into CASSGTGELDGYTF.

This clonotype was observed at least ten times. The chain joins TRBV12-3 or TRBV12-4 to TRBJ2-4; TRBD2 matches 7 bases. The CDR3 covers 18 residues. The ends lost 5 bases at V and 3 bases at J; junction bases unmatched: 16. CDR3 in amino acids: CASSPGPDGREGKNIQYF. The CDR3 bases are TGTGCCAGCAGTCCGGGCCCTGATGGGAGGGAAGGCAAAAACATTCAGTACTTC.

This clonotype was seen at least ten times. The chain employs TRBV20-1 and TRBJ1-5, with D hard to call. This CDR3 has 13 residues. Germline CDR1 DFQATT, CDR2 SNEGSKA (reference sequence). V lost 4 bases, J lost 3 bases, and 10 bases lay in between. The CDR3 here is CSATGELNQPQHF. The DNA of the CDR3 is TGCAGTGCTACAGGAGAACTCAATCAGCCCCAGCATTTT.

The J gene is TRBJ2-3, the V gene TRBV5-1; 10 bases match TRBD2. The germline V gene has CDR1 SGHRS and CDR2 YFSETQ. The V segment lost 4 bases and the J segment 8 bases; nucleotides outside the gene matches: 13. The CDR3 is 16 amino acids. This CDR3 reads CASSLGLAGAQGTQYF. Written as DNA, the CDR3 is TGCGCCAGCAGCCTGGGCCTAGCGGGAGCCCAGGGTACGCAGTATTTT.

This clonotype appeared a few times. This sequence joins TRBV12-3 or TRBV12-4 and TRBJ2-1; D uncertain. V was clipped by 5 bases and J by 4 bases, with 9 bases between them. This CDR3 has 13 residues. CDR3 sequence reads: CASSMTAYNEQFF. The CDR3 DNA is TGTGCCAGCAGTATGACGGCTTACAATGAGCAGTTCTTC.

This clonotype has ten or more counts. The chain carries TRBV12-3 or TRBV12-4 and TRBJ1-2; no definite D call. The CDR3 has 13 residues. Trimming removed 6 bases at V and 3 bases at J, with 11 bases between. The CDR3 nucleotides are TGTGCCAGCAGCTTTAACGCCGACTATGGCTACACCTTC. Its translation is CASSFNADYGYTF.

A single count supports this clonotype. The chain has TRBV7-9 and TRBJ2-5; 10 nucleotides agree with TRBD1. This CDR3 region has 16 residues. Trimming cost V 3 bases and J 5 bases; bases outside gene matches: 9. Per germline, CDR1 SEHNR and CDR2 FQNEAQ (reference sequence). The CDR3, as DNA: TGTGCCAGCAGCTTTTCTCCGGGACAGGGGTGGGAGACCCAGTACTTC. It specifies CASSFSPGQGWETQYF.

This chain uses TRBV2 with TRBJ2-2, with 8 bases fitting TRBD2. CDR1 and CDR2 from the germline V gene are SNHLY and FYNNEI. J lost 7 bases, V lost 5 bases, and 12 bases had no gene match. The CDR3 spans 16 residues. The CDR3 is CASSPPGLGRGGELFF. CDR3 sequence (DNA): TGTGCCAGCAGTCCCCCGGGACTAGGAAGGGGCGGGGAGCTGTTTTTT.

This clonotype was counted between two and nine times. The chain links TRBV6-2 or TRBV6-3 to TRBJ1-4, with D uncertain. Germline values: CDR1 MNHEY, CDR2 SVGEGT. The ends were cut back, 2 bases at V and 3 bases at J, with 13 bases in the middle. This CDR3 is built from 16 residues. The CDR3 region is CASSYQYLVPNEKLFF. The CDR3 DNA sequence: TGTGCCAGCAGTTACCAGTACCTCGTCCCTAATGAAAAACTGTTTTTT.

V gene TRBV12-3 or TRBV12-4 combines with J gene TRBJ2-3; weak D call: TRBD1 (5 bases). Trimming stripped 5 bases from V and 6 bases from J, with 12 bases between. The CDR3 totals 13 residues. The CDR3 DNA is TGTGCCAGCAGTCTCGGACACGGGGATACGCAGTATTTT. It specifies CASSLGHGDTQYF.

This chain connects TRBV9 to TRBJ2-7; no clear D gene. This CDR3 is 20 amino acids long. In germline, CDR1 is SGDLS, CDR2 YYNGEE. The V end lost 4 bases, the J end lost 5 bases, and 34 bases lay between the germline ends. The CDR3 here is CASSPRAEWEPPTVPNEQYV. CDR3 nucleotide sequence: TGTGCCAGCAGCCCCAGAGCAGAGTGGGAACCACCAACCGTTCCGAACGAGCAGTACGTC.

A few counts support this clonotype. The chain joins TRBV10-3 to TRBJ2-1; tentative D call: TRBD1 (6 bases). The CDR3 runs 13 residues. Germline V CDR1 and CDR2: ENHRY, SYGVKD. Trimming pared 6 bases from V and 9 bases from J, leaving 15 bases between. The CDR3 bases are TGTGCCATCAGGCATGACAGGACGGGTGAGCAGTTCTTC. Amino acids: CAIRHDRTGEQFF.

This clonotype was detected a few times. The chain has TRBV25-1 and TRBJ1-1; 7 nucleotides match TRBD1. The CDR3 loop spans 14 amino acids. Germline CDR1 is MGHDK and CDR2 is SYGVNS. Trimming removed 6 bases from V and 6 bases from J; junction bases left unmatched: 10. DNA of the CDR3: TGTGCCAGCAGCCGACAGGGAACCGGTTCTGAAGCTTTCTTT. It is translated as CASSRQGTGSEAFF.

This clonotype was detected many times. The rearrangement joins TRBV7-8 to TRBJ2-5, with a tentative D call TRBD2 (5 bases). Germline assignment: CDR1 SGHVS and CDR2 FQNEAQ. V lost 5 bases and J lost 5, with 18 bases in between. The CDR3 runs 15 residues. CDR3 DNA sequence: TGTGCCAGCAGCCCAAAAACGACGGGGATTGAGACCCAGTACTTC. It codes for CASSPKTTGIETQYF.

The chain is built from TRBV12-3 or TRBV12-4 and TRBJ1-2; no reliable D call. The V and J ends lost 5 bases and 4 bases respectively, with 8 bases between them. This CDR3 has 12 residues. CDR3 coding DNA: TGTGCCAGCAGTAGAGGGATCTATGGCTACACCTTC. Encoded protein: CASSRGIYGYTF.

This clonotype occurred a few times. This sequence joins TRBV7-3 and TRBJ2-7; TRBD1 aligns across 9 bases. The CDR3 totals 15 residues. Trimming took 3 bases from V and 2 from J; bases not matched to a gene: 5. The germline V gene encodes CDR1 SGHTA and CDR2 FQGTGA. In DNA form, the CDR3 reads TGTGCCAGCAGCTTGACCGGGACAGGGACCTACGAGCAGTACTTC. It translates to CASSLTGTGTYEQYF.

The chain combines TRBV20-1 with TRBJ1-5; TRBD1 might be the D (5 bases). CDR1 and CDR2 from the germline V gene are DFQATT and SNEGSKA (reference sequence). V was clipped by 0 bases and J by 6 bases, with 12 bases between them. This CDR3 is 14 amino acids long. The chain's CDR3 is CSARDGRRVQPQHF. CDR3 sequence (DNA): TGCAGTGCTAGAGATGGTCGCAGGGTTCAGCCCCAGCATTTT.

This clonotype was seen repeatedly, ten times or more. The genes are TRBV6-1 and TRBJ2-1; 12 nucleotides align to TRBD2. V was clipped by 2 bases and J by 8 bases; unmatched bases: 7. Looked up from germline, CDR1 is MNHNS and CDR2 is SASEGT. This CDR3 contains 16 residues. CDR3 coding DNA: TGTGCCAGCAGTGAACCCTCTAGCGGGGGGGCTTATGAGCAGTTCTTC. Amino acid sequence: CASSEPSSGGAYEQFF.

This clonotype was found many times. The chain has TRBV5-1 and TRBJ2-7; no clear D gene. The CDR3 runs to 13 residues. V lost 0 bases and J 7 bases, leaving 11 bases between the germline ends. Germline CDR1 is SGHRS and CDR2 is YFSETQ. The CDR3 nucleotides read TGCGCCAGCAGCTTGGACCCGGGCCGAGAGCAGTACTTC. Its translation: CASSLDPGREQYF.

The rearrangement links TRBV29-1 to TRBJ1-2, with D possibly being TRBD1 (6 bases). V lost 7 bases to trimming and J lost 5 bases, with 14 bases between them. This CDR3 comprises 12 residues. Germline V gives CDR1 SQVTM, CDR2 ANQGSEA. The CDR3 loop reads CSAPKGGYGYTF. The CDR3 nucleotides read TGCAGCGCCCCAAAAGGGGGGTATGGCTACACCTTC.

This clonotype was detected many times. The chain links TRBV11-2 to TRBJ2-1; D unclear. The CDR3 runs to 13 residues. The germline V gene has CDR1 SGHAT and CDR2 FQNNGV. Trimming left V 0 bases short and J 5 bases short, with 5 bases between. This chain's CDR3 is CASSLDRDNEQFF. CDR3 nucleotide sequence: TGTGCCAGCAGCTTAGATCGCGACAATGAGCAGTTCTTC.

The chain carries TRBV6-1 and TRBJ1-4; tentatively, D is TRBD1 (6 bases). Germline CDR1 is MNHNS and CDR2 is SASEGT. V lost 5 bases to trimming and J lost 2 bases, with 18 bases between them. CDR3 length equals 17 residues. DNA of the CDR3: TGTGCCAGCAGTCCGTGGGGGGGCTTCAGGACTAATGAAAAACTGTTTTTT. Encoded protein: CASSPWGGFRTNEKLFF.

The table lists this clonotype with many counts. V gene TRBV20-1 combines with J gene TRBJ2-7, with a possible D match to TRBD2 (6 bases). V was clipped by 3 bases and J by 6 bases, with 15 bases between them. Germline CDR1 is DFQATT and CDR2 is SNEGSKA (reference sequence). The CDR3 sequence is 13 residues long. The CDR3 reads CSASSLAWGEQYF. The CDR3 DNA sequence: TGCAGTGCTAGTTCCCTAGCGTGGGGCGAGCAGTACTTC.

This clonotype was found a few times. This chain uses TRBV10-3 with TRBJ2-4; either TRBD1 or TRBD2 may fit D (5 bases each). This CDR3 has 15 amino acids. The germline V gene has CDR1 ENHRY and CDR2 SYGVKD. Trimming took off 0 bases at V and 2 bases at J, with 8 bases between the two ends. DNA for the CDR3: TGTGCCATCAGTGAGTCAGAGGGGTCCAAAAACATTCAGTACTTC. Its translation is CAISESEGSKNIQYF.

This clonotype appeared many times. This chain uses TRBV27 with TRBJ2-7, with 9 positions matching TRBD2. Trimming at V came to 2 bases and at J to 8 bases, leaving 4 bases not matched to a gene. The germline V gene has CDR1 MNHEY and CDR2 SMNVEV (reference sequence). This CDR3 spans 13 amino acids. CDR3 DNA: TGTGCCAGCAGTTTACCGGCGGGAGGGAAGCAGTACTTC. This gives the protein CASSLPAGGKQYF.

The chain combines TRBV6-5 with TRBJ1-1, with D unresolved. CDR1 and CDR2 from the germline V gene are MNHEY and SVGAGI. The CDR3 totals 14 residues. V lost 2 bases, J lost 1 base, and 8 bases lay in between. CDR3 in amino acids: CASSYVGGNTEAFF. CDR3 in DNA: TGTGCCAGCAGTTACGTGGGAGGGAACACTGAAGCTTTCTTT.